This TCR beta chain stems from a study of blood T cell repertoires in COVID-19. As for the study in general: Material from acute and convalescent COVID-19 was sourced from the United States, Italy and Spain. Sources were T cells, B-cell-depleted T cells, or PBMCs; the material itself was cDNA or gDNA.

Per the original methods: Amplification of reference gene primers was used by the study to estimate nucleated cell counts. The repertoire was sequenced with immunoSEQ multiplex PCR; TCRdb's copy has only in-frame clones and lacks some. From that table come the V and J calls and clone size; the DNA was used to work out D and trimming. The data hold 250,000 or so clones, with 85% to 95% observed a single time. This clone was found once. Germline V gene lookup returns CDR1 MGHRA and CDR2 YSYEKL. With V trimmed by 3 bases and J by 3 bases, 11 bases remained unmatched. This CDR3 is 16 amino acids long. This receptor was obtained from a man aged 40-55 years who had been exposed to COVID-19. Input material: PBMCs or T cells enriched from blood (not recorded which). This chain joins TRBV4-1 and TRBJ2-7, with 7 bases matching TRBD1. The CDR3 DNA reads TGCGCCAGCAGCCACATGACACAGGACAGGTACTACGAGCAGTACTTC. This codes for CASSHMTQDRYYEQYF.